The 25 T cell receptor beta chains presented below share a single source sample, sequenced in a study of cytomegalovirus exposure and HLA in healthy donors (dated by TCRdb to about 2017). The protocol used for the library was the immunoSEQ multiplex PCR assay. The multiplex PCR relied on a mix of 60 forward primers for TCR Vbeta segments and 13 reverse primers for TCR Jbeta segments. TCRdb obtained this table from immuneACCESS and retained in-frame rearrangements with V and J assigned. These tables miss some clones; where compared with another copy, unresolved V genes account for less than half of the shortfall, and the remainder is unexplained. Present in this sample are about 150,000 clones, almost 80% of which were seen just once. Less than 2% of the sample rests with the top ten. The sequencing sample was made of PBMCs. These receptors were obtained from a woman under 40 in good health and CMV-seronegative.

The chain is built from TRBV18 and TRBJ1-1; D is possibly TRBD1 (5 bases). Trimming removed 7 bases from V and 1 base from J, with 10 bases in between. Germline V gene lookup returns CDR1 KGHSH and CDR2 LQKENI. This CDR3 spans 13 amino acids. The CDR3 DNA sequence: TGTGCCAGCTTACCTACAGGGAACACTGAAGCTTTCTTT. It specifies CASLPTGNTEAFF. Using reference TRBV18 and TRBJ1-1 for the parts outside the CDR3, the full variable domain is NAGVMQNPRHLVRRRGQEARLRCSPMKGHSHVYWYRQLPEEGLKFMVYLQKENIIDESGMPKERFSAEFPKEGPSILRIQQVVRGDSAAYFCASLPTGNTEAFFGQGTRLTVV.

The chain combines TRBV2 with TRBJ1-2; 11 nucleotides agree with TRBD1. Germline V CDR1 and CDR2: SNHLY, FYNNEI. The CDR3 loop spans 14 amino acids. The trim removed 4 bases at V and 8 bases at J, leaving 6 bases unmatched. This chain's CDR3 is CASSAGQGVGGYTF. CDR3 DNA sequence: TGTGCCAGCAGTGCGGGACAGGGGGTGGGAGGCTACACCTTC. Combining the CDR3 with reference TRBV2 and TRBJ1-2 gives the whole variable domain EPEVTQTPSHQVTQMGQEVILRCVPISNHLYFYWYRQILGQKVEFLVSFYNNEISEKSEIFDDQFSVERPDGSNFTLKIRSTKLEDSAMYFCASSAGQGVGGYTFGSGTRLTVV.

The chain links TRBV12-5 to TRBJ2-2, with 9 bases identical to TRBD1. Looked up from germline, CDR1 is LGHNT and CDR2 is FRNRAP. The V gene end was trimmed by 2 bases and the J gene end by 4 bases; junction bases not matched to a gene: 11. This CDR3 region has 18 residues. This CDR3 reads CASGLTLSGQGSTGELFF. CDR3 coding DNA: TGTGCTAGTGGTTTGACGCTATCGGGACAGGGTTCCACCGGGGAGCTGTTTTTT.

The chain couples TRBV2 to TRBJ1-1; D possibly corresponds to TRBD1 (5 bases). CDR1 and CDR2 from the germline V gene are SNHLY and FYNNEI. The ends were cut back, 3 bases at V and 1 base at J, with 9 bases in the middle. The CDR3 spans 14 residues. The DNA for the CDR3 is TGTGCCAGCAGTGACAGGGCTCCGAACACTGAAGCTTTCTTT. It specifies CASSDRAPNTEAFF. The entire variable domain, with the rest obtained from reference TRBV2 and TRBJ1-1, is as follows: EPEVTQTPSHQVTQMGQEVILRCVPISNHLYFYWYRQILGQKVEFLVSFYNNEISEKSEIFDDQFSVERPDGSNFTLKIRSTKLEDSAMYFCASSDRAPNTEAFFGQGTRLTVV.

The rearrangement links TRBV5-1 to TRBJ2-2, with D possibly being TRBD1 (5 bases). Trimming removed 1 base from V and 4 bases from J, with 11 bases in between. The germline CDR1 and CDR2 sequences are SGHRS and YFSETQ. This CDR3 spans 15 amino acids. The CDR3 DNA sequence: TGCGCCAGCAGCTTGCGGCAGGGCCCCACCGGGGAGCTGTTTTTT. It specifies CASSLRQGPTGELFF.

This chain links TRBV5-8 with TRBJ2-2, with 10 bases matching TRBD1. V dropped 4 bases and J dropped 6; count of bases not matched to a gene: 6. The CDR3 is 15 amino acids. Germline V gene data show CDR1 as SGHTS and CDR2 as YDEGEE. CDR3 region: CASSVGTGAAGELFF. CDR3 sequence (DNA): TGTGCCAGCAGCGTCGGGACAGGGGCGGCCGGGGAGCTGTTTTTT.

This chain links TRBV5-1 with TRBJ2-3, with 7 bases identical to TRBD1. Germline values: CDR1 SGHRS, CDR2 YFSETQ. V lost 0 bases and J lost 2; bases outside the gene matches: 3. The CDR3 has 15 residues. For the CDR3, the DNA is TGCGCCAGCAGCTTGGGACAGGGATCCACAGATACGCAGTATTTT. Encoded protein: CASSLGQGSTDTQYF.

The chain couples TRBV18 to TRBJ1-3; the D gene is possibly TRBD1 (6 bases). The V end was cut by 6 bases, the J end by 3 bases, with 12 bases between. Germline CDR1 is KGHSH and CDR2 is LQKENI. The CDR3 has 14 residues. CDR3 amino acids: CASSPRGDGNTIYF. CDR3 DNA: TGTGCCAGCTCCCCCAGGGGAGATGGAAACACCATATATTTT.

V usage is TRBV5-3 and J usage is TRBJ1-6; maybe TRBD1 (6 bases). TRBV5-3 is designated an ORF whose function remains uncertain. Trimming left V 3 bases short and J 0 bases short, with 16 bases between. The CDR3 loop spans 18 amino acids. CDR3 nucleotides: TGTGCCAGAAGCTCCAGGGGAATCCCAAGCTCCTATAATTCACCCCTCCACTTT. This encodes CARSSRGIPSSYNSPLHF.

The chain links TRBV25-1 to TRBJ1-1; D not certain. Germline V gene data show CDR1 as MGHDK and CDR2 as SYGVNS. The CDR3 contains 12 residues. Trimming removed 3 bases at V and 7 bases at J, with 9 bases between. CDR3 DNA sequence: TGTGCCAGCAGTGAGCGTAGAGGTGAAGCTTTCTTT. Translation gives CASSERRGEAFF.

The chain carries TRBV30 and TRBJ1-3; 9 bases align to TRBD1. Germline-derived CDR1 and CDR2 are GTSNPN and SVGIG (reference sequence). The CDR3 has 14 residues. Trimming at V came to 8 bases and at J to 5 bases, leaving 10 bases not matched to a gene. The CDR3 protein is CAGTGTGKRNTIYF. In DNA, the CDR3 is TGTGCCGGCACAGGGACAGGGAAGAGAAACACCATATATTTT.

The chain couples TRBV27 to TRBJ2-1, with D possibly being TRBD1 (6 bases). V lost 2 bases and J lost 3, with 11 bases in between. CDR3 length: 15 residues. The germline V gene encodes CDR1 MNHEY and CDR2 SMNVEV (reference sequence). The CDR3 bases are TGTGCCAGCAGTTTAAATTCAGGGGACTACAATGAGCAGTTCTTC. It specifies CASSLNSGDYNEQFF.

V gene TRBV6-4 combines with J gene TRBJ2-3; 11 nucleotides line up with TRBD2. Trimming at V came to 4 bases and at J to 3 bases, leaving 3 bases not matched to a gene. CDR1 and CDR2 from the germline V gene are MRHNA and SNTAGT. The CDR3 length is 15 residues. CDR3 DNA sequence: TGTGCCAGCAGTGTGACTAGCGGGGTGACAGATACGCAGTATTTT. As protein: CASSVTSGVTDTQYF.

This clone was recorded a few times. V and J are TRBV30 and TRBJ1-2, with D tentatively TRBD1 (5 bases). CDR1 GTSNPN and CDR2 SVGIG come from the germline V gene (reference sequence). This CDR3 is built from 14 residues. The V end was cut by 0 bases, the J end by 4 bases, with 12 bases between. CDR3 sequence: CAWSVQDNSYGYTF. In DNA, the CDR3 is TGTGCCTGGAGTGTACAGGACAACAGCTATGGCTACACCTTC.

This rearrangement joins TRBV9 to TRBJ1-2; D is undetermined. The CDR3 sequence is 15 residues long. Germline V CDR1 and CDR2: SGDLS, YYNGEE. V was trimmed by 0 bases and J by 2 bases, leaving 11 bases between them. DNA for the CDR3: TGTGCCAGCAGCGTAGGAGTGGGAGGCAACTATGGCTACACCTTC. Protein product: CASSVGVGGNYGYTF.

The chain combines TRBV7-8 with TRBJ2-1; D gene uncertain. The CDR3 spans 15 residues. Germline loops: CDR1 SGHVS, CDR2 FQNEAQ. V gave up 4 bases and J gave up 2 bases, with 12 bases separating them. CDR3 amino acids: CASSSSLFTYNEQFF. The CDR3 DNA follows: TGTGCCAGCAGCTCAAGCCTTTTCACCTACAATGAGCAGTTCTTC.

This chain uses TRBV19 with TRBJ2-2; D possibly corresponds to TRBD2 (7 bases). The germline gives CDR1 LNHDA, CDR2 SQIVND (reference sequence). V lost 5 bases and J lost 5, with 12 bases in between. The CDR3 loop spans 14 amino acids. CDR3 amino acids: CASSEGGRTGELFF. DNA of the CDR3: TGTGCCAGTAGTGAGGGGGGGAGAACCGGGGAGCTGTTTTTT. The full variable domain, with the rest looked up from reference TRBV19 and TRBJ2-2, is DGGITQSPKYLFRKEGQNVTLSCEQNLNHDAMYWYRQDPGQGLRLIYYSQIVNDFQKGDIAEGYSVSREKKESFPLTVTSAQKNPTAFYLCASSEGGRTGELFFGEGSRLTVL.

The V gene is TRBV18, the J gene TRBJ2-7; 10 bases align to TRBD1. The length of the CDR3 is 16 residues. The germline V gene encodes CDR1 KGHSH and CDR2 LQKENI. Losses at the gene ends were 4 bases for V and 5 bases for J; bases not matched to a gene: 11. CDR3 nucleotides: TGTGCCAGCTCACGACGGACAGGGGGAAACTACGACGAGCAGTACTTC. It is translated as CASSRRTGGNYDEQYF. Using reference TRBV18 and TRBJ2-7 for the parts outside the CDR3, the full variable domain is NAGVMQNPRHLVRRRGQEARLRCSPMKGHSHVYWYRQLPEEGLKFMVYLQKENIIDESGMPKERFSAEFPKEGPSILRIQQVVRGDSAAYFCASSRRTGGNYDEQYFGPGTRLTVT.

This clone was counted a single time. The chain joins TRBV15 to TRBJ1-1; no reliable D call. This CDR3 has 13 residues. Germline values: CDR1 LNHNV, CDR2 YYDKDF (reference sequence). With 1 base removed from V and 7 bases from J, the gap between germline ends came to 10 bases. The CDR3 sequence is CATSRAATYEAFF. The CDR3 coding sequence is TGTGCCACCAGCAGAGCCGCGACTTATGAAGCTTTCTTT.

The rearrangement links TRBV28 to TRBJ2-3; perhaps TRBD2 as D (7 bases). V shed 4 bases and J shed 5 bases, with 22 bases lying between them. Germline-derived CDR1 and CDR2 are MDHEN and SYDVKM. The CDR3 covers 17 residues. CDR3 sequence: CASSWHPGAGAGDTQYF. CDR3 coding DNA: TGTGCCAGCAGTTGGCACCCGGGGGCGGGGGCAGGAGATACGCAGTATTTT.

V usage is TRBV2 and J usage is TRBJ1-1; D not resolved. The CDR3 length is 13 residues. Germline V gene sequence: CDR1 SNHLY, CDR2 FYNNEI. V was trimmed by 7 bases and J by 0 bases, leaving 9 bases between them. CDR3 nucleotides: TGTGCCAGCACCGAGGTTTTGAACACTGAAGCTTTCTTT. It specifies CASTEVLNTEAFF.

The chain couples TRBV19 to TRBJ2-6, with TRBD1 matching over 8 bases. Losses at the gene ends were 5 bases for V and 10 bases for J; bases not matched to a gene: 10. In germline, CDR1 is LNHDA, CDR2 SQIVND (reference sequence). The CDR3 covers 15 residues. The CDR3 protein is CASSDGRGQLNVLTF. CDR3 nucleotide sequence: TGTGCCAGTAGTGACGGCAGGGGGCAGCTGAACGTCCTGACTTTC.

V and J are TRBV7-9 and TRBJ1-1; 9 positions match TRBD1. The CDR3 has 14 amino acids. Losses at the gene ends were 4 bases for V and 6 bases for J; bases not matched to a gene: 6. Per the germline V gene, CDR1 is SEHNR and CDR2 is FQNEAQ (reference sequence). CDR3 sequence reads: CASSSPGQGAEAFF. The CDR3 DNA sequence: TGTGCCAGCAGCTCACCGGGACAGGGAGCTGAAGCTTTCTTT.

V is TRBV5-1 and J is TRBJ2-7; 7 nucleotides line up with TRBD2. J was trimmed by 3 bases and V by 0 bases; bases with no gene match: 3. The germline V gene has CDR1 SGHRS and CDR2 YFSETQ. The CDR3 spans 14 residues. CDR3 coding DNA: TGCGCCAGCAGCTTGGGAGCGGGGCTCTACGAGCAGTACTTC. Protein: CASSLGAGLYEQYF.

The chain recombines TRBV6-1 with TRBJ1-4, with 7 bases aligning to TRBD1. The CDR3 extends over 15 amino acids. Germline CDR1 is MNHNS and CDR2 is SASEGT. Losses at the gene ends were 0 bases for V and 7 bases for J; bases not matched to a gene: 5. CDR3 sequence: CASSEARQGFEKLFF. CDR3 DNA sequence: TGTGCCAGCAGTGAAGCGAGACAGGGTTTTGAAAAACTGTTTTTT.